The rows below give T cell receptor beta chains drawn from one sample of a study of memory CD4+ T cells and cytomegalovirus serostatus. Sequencing was performed with immunoSEQ multiplex PCR; in TCRdb, only in-frame clones are kept and a portion is missing. The sample lists under 100,000 clones; approximately 80% were seen once. Sequencing input: memory CD4+ T cells from blood. The receptors were gathered from an adult in good health and CMV-seronegative. The CDR3 runs from the conserved cysteine through the conserved F or W. A D gene is named only where the DNA matches it firmly. Clone size is shown for a subset of rows, as once, few, many or a class of expanded clone.

v_gene,j_gene,d_gene,abundance,CDR3nt,CDR3aa
TRBV11-2,TRBJ2-5,.,.,TGTGCCAGCAAACGGGGGGCAGGGAAAGAGACCCAGTACTTC,CASKRGAGKETQYF
TRBV9,TRBJ1-5,.,many,TGTGCCAGCAGCGCCGGCCACACTCAGCCCCAGCATTTT,CASSAGHTQPQHF
TRBV4-2,TRBJ1-4,.,.,TGTGCCAGCAGCCAAGAAGGGAGGAGAGCTAATGAAAAACTGTTTTTT,CASSQEGRRANEKLFF
TRBV9,TRBJ1-5,.,.,TGTGCCAGCAGCGTGGCGGGGAATAATCAGCCCCAGCATTTT,CASSVAGNNQPQHF
TRBV18,TRBJ1-5,TRBD1,.,TGTGCCAGCTCAATTTCGACAGGGCAGAGCAATCAGCCCCAGCATTTT,CASSISTGQSNQPQHF
TRBV10-3,TRBJ2-7,TRBD1,.,TGTGCCACCAAGGACAGGGAGGAAGACGAGCAGTACTTC,CATKDREEDEQYF
TRBV7-2,TRBJ2-1,TRBD1,.,TGTGCCAGCAGCTTAGTGGACAGGGGGAACAATGAGCAGTTCTTC,CASSLVDRGNNEQFF
TRBV9,TRBJ2-5,.,.,TGTGCCAGCAGCGTAGGAGAACACCAAGAGACCCAGTACTTC,CASSVGEHQETQYF
TRBV7-3,TRBJ2-3,.,.,TGTGCCAGCAGCTTATCCTCTCAAGATACGCAGTATTTT,CASSLSSQDTQYF
TRBV30,TRBJ1-6,.,.,TGTGCCTGGAGTACTAATTATTCACCCCTCCACTTT,CAWSTNYSPLHF
TRBV25-1,TRBJ1-3,.,.,TGTGCCAGCAGCCCGACACCTCAGGGAAACACCATATATTTT,CASSPTPQGNTIYF
TRBV30,TRBJ2-5,TRBD2,.,TGTGCCTGCCATCCTAGCGGTAAAGAGACCCAGTACTTC,CACHPSGKETQYF
TRBV2,TRBJ2-1,TRBD2,.,TGTGCCAGCGACGGACCTAGCGGGGAGCGCAATGAGCAGTTCTTC,CASDGPSGERNEQFF
TRBV19,TRBJ1-1,.,.,TGTGCCAGTAGTAGCTGGATTGGCACTGAAGCTTTCTTT,CASSSWIGTEAFF
TRBV7-2,TRBJ1-5,.,.,TGTGCCAGCAGCCTGAGTGGCAATCAGCCCCAGCATTTT,CASSLSGNQPQHF
TRBV6-5,TRBJ2-1,TRBD2,.,TGTGCCAGCAGTTTGACCACTAGCGGGGCGAGAAATGAGCAGTTCTTC,CASSLTTSGARNEQFF
TRBV7-7,TRBJ2-5,TRBD1,.,TGTGCTAGCAGCTTAGGGGGGACAGGGATGGAGACCCAGTACTTC,CASSLGGTGMETQYF
TRBV4-1,TRBJ1-3,.,.,TGCGCCAGCAGCCACAGCTTGACTGGAAACACCATATATTTT,CASSHSLTGNTIYF
TRBV5-4,TRBJ1-2,.,.,TGTGCCAGCAGCTTGTCACCTAACTATGGCTACACCTTC,CASSLSPNYGYTF
TRBV18,TRBJ2-5,TRBD2,.,TGTGCCAGCTCCCGCTTCGCAACTAGCGGGGTACAAGAGACCCAGTACTTC,CASSRFATSGVQETQYF
TRBV30,TRBJ2-3,.,.,TGTGCCTGGAGTCAATGGGGACGGCGCACAGATACGCAGTATTTT,CAWSQWGRRTDTQYF
TRBV5-1,TRBJ1-5,TRBD1,once,TGCGCCAGCAGCGCGGGGACAGGGGCCAATCAGCCCCAGCATTTT,CASSAGTGANQPQHF
TRBV25-1,TRBJ2-1,.,once,TGTGCCAGCAGTGATCCCGGGGGCTCCTACAATGAGCAGTTCTTC,CASSDPGGSYNEQFF
TRBV19,TRBJ2-1,TRBD2,.,TGTGCCAGTACTCGGTATCGCGGGGGCTCCTACAATGAGCAGTTCTTC,CASTRYRGGSYNEQFF
TRBV11-3,TRBJ1-1,.,.,TGTGCCAGCAGCTTAGCTCCCTTCGCTACGGCTTTCTTT,CASSLAPFATAFF
TRBV5-1,TRBJ1-1,.,.,TGCGCCAGCGGCGAGGGGGTCCTGCGGGGGGCTGTTGAAGCTTTCTTT,CASGEGVLRGAVEAFF
TRBV28,TRBJ1-4,TRBD1,.,TGTGCCAGCAGTCGACAGGGGAGCGCAAAACTGTTTTTT,CASSRQGSAKLFF
TRBV21-1,TRBJ1-6,.,.,TGTGCCAGCAGCAAAGTCGCGGGACGGGGGATTAATTCACCCCTCCACTTT,CASSKVAGRGINSPLHF
TRBV7-2,TRBJ1-3,.,.,TGTGCCAGCAGCCTGACCCCCGCCAGAAGAAACACCATATATTTT,CASSLTPARRNTIYF
TRBV4-2,TRBJ1-2,TRBD1,.,TGTGCCAGCAGCCGAGGACAGGGAGCCTATGGCTACACCTTC,CASSRGQGAYGYTF
TRBV6-6,TRBJ2-2,.,.,TGTGCCAGCAGTTCCCGGACTGGGAACACCGGGGAGCTGTTTTTT,CASSSRTGNTGELFF
TRBV28,TRBJ2-3,.,many,TGTGCCAGCAGCACTACGACAGGACTTATGCAGTATTTT,CASSTTTGLMQYF
TRBV7-2,TRBJ2-1,.,few,TGTGCCAGCAGCCACCTACGGGTACTCTCCTACAATGAGCAGTTCTTC,CASSHLRVLSYNEQFF
TRBV27,TRBJ1-6,.,few,TGTGCCAGCGGTAAGACAGTTTCACCCCTCCACTTT,CASGKTVSPLHF
TRBV5-1,TRBJ2-2,TRBD1,many,TGCGCCAGCAGACCTACAGGGGGCGGGGAGCTGTTTTTT,CASRPTGGGELFF
TRBV27,TRBJ1-2,.,once,TGTGCCAGCAGTTCTTTTCGGCACGCCGGCTACACCTTC,CASSSFRHAGYTF
TRBV28,TRBJ1-4,.,.,TGTGCCACCGGGGCAGGGTGGGGTAATGAAAAACTGTTTTTT,CATGAGWGNEKLFF
TRBV7-6,TRBJ2-1,TRBD2,once,TGTGCCAGCAGCTTAGAGTCTTCTGCGGGGGGCGTCGAAGGGGATGAGCAGTTCTTC,CASSLESSAGGVEGDEQFF
TRBV6-6,TRBJ2-3,.,.,TGTGCCAGCAGTTGGGGGGAGTCCATGAGCACAGATACGCAGTATTTT,CASSWGESMSTDTQYF
TRBV4-3,TRBJ1-6,.,few,TGCGCCAGCAGCCAAGTCGGCGGTGGGAGCTCCTATAATTCACCCCTCCACTTT,CASSQVGGGSSYNSPLHF
TRBV6-6,TRBJ2-2,.,.,TGTGCCAGCAGTTACTCGTACAGGTCGAACACCGGGGAGCTGTTTTTT,CASSYSYRSNTGELFF
TRBV2,TRBJ1-5,.,.,TGTGCCAGCAGTGTACAAGGTTCGGGACAGCCCCAGCATTTT,CASSVQGSGQPQHF
TRBV18,TRBJ2-5,.,.,TGTGCCAGCTCACCTCTGAGTGGGAGAGAGACCCAGTACTTC,CASSPLSGRETQYF
TRBV7-2,TRBJ1-2,TRBD1,once,TGTGCCAGCAGCGCGACGACAGGGGCCGGATCCTATGGCTACACCTTC,CASSATTGAGSYGYTF
TRBV30,TRBJ2-7,.,.,TGTGCCTGGAGTCGCGGTAGTCAGGGGTTTCGGGACGAGCAGTACTTC,CAWSRGSQGFRDEQYF
TRBV4-1,TRBJ1-2,.,.,TGCGCCAGCAGCCTTCATGCGGGTCCAAACTATGGCTACACCTTC,CASSLHAGPNYGYTF
TRBV18,TRBJ2-7,TRBD1,.,TGTGCCAGCTCACCTAATAATATGGGACAGGGTGTCCACGAGCAGTACTTC,CASSPNNMGQGVHEQYF
TRBV18,TRBJ1-6,.,few,TGTGCCAGCTCACCGGTAGGGGATAATTCACCCCTCCACTTT,CASSPVGDNSPLHF
TRBV4-1,TRBJ2-2,TRBD1,.,TGCGCCAGCAGCCAAGATGGTTCGGTTATCGGACAGGATCCCGGGGAGCTGTTTTTT,CASSQDGSVIGQDPGELFF
TRBV6-4,TRBJ1-6,.,.,TGTGCCAGCAGTGACAGTTTACCAAATTCACCCCTCCACTTT,CASSDSLPNSPLHF
TRBV28,TRBJ1-2,.,few,TGTGCCAGCAGTTTGCAGGGGAGCTATGGCTACACCTTC,CASSLQGSYGYTF
TRBV9,TRBJ2-5,.,.,TGTGCCAGCAGCGTACTCGGGGGCTTTGGGGAGACCCAGTACTTC,CASSVLGGFGETQYF
TRBV7-2,TRBJ2-4,.,.,TGTGCCAGCAGCTTAGGGGGGGGACAAGCCAAAAACATTCAGTACTTC,CASSLGGGQAKNIQYF
TRBV28,TRBJ1-2,TRBD1,.,TGTGCCAGCAGGTACAGGGGGCGCTATGCTGGCTACACCTTC,CASRYRGRYAGYTF
TRBV6-5,TRBJ2-7,.,.,TGTGCCAGCAGCCCGGTGCAGGGTTCCTACGAGCAGTACTTC,CASSPVQGSYEQYF
TRBV30,TRBJ2-7,TRBD1,.,TGTGCCTGGAGTGCGCTGACAGGGATCGAGCAGTACTTC,CAWSALTGIEQYF
TRBV27,TRBJ2-3,TRBD2,.,TGTGCCAGCAGTTTGTGGGGACTGGGCGGGGGGACGCAGTATTTT,CASSLWGLGGGTQYF